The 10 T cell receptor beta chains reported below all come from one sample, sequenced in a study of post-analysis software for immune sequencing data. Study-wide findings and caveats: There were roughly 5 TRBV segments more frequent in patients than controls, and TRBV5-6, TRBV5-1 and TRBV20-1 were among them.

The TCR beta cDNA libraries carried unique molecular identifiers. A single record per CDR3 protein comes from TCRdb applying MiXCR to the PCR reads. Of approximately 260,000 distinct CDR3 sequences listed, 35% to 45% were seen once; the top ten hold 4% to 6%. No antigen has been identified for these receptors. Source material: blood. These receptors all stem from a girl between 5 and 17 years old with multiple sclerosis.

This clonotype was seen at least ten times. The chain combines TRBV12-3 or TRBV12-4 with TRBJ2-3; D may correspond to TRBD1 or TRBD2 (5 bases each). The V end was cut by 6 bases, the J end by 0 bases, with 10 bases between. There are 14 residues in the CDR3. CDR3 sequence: CASSLRDSTDTQYF. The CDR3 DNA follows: TGTGCCAGCAGCTTACGGGACAGCACAGATACGCAGTATTTT.

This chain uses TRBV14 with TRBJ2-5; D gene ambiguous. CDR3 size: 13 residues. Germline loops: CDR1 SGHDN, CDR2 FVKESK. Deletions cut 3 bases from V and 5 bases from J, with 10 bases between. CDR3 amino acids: CASSQWQKETQYF. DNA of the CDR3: TGTGCCAGCAGCCAGTGGCAAAAGGAGACCCAGTACTTC.

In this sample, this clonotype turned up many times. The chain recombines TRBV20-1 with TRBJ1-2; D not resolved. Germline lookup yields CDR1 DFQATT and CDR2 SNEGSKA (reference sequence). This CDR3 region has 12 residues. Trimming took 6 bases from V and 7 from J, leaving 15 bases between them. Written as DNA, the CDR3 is TGCAGTGCCCCTTTCGGGGTCGCTGGCTACACCTTC. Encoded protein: CSAPFGVAGYTF.

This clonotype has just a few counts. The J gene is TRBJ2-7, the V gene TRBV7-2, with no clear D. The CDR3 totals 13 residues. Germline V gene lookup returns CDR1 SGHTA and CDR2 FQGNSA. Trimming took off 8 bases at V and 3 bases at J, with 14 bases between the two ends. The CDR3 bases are TGTGCCAGCTCAGCTTACTTTCTCTACGAGCAGTACTTC. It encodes CASSAYFLYEQYF.

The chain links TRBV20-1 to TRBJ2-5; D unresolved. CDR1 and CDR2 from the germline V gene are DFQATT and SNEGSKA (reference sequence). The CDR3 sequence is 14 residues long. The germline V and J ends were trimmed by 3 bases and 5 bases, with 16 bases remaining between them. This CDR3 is CSASQGTFGETQYF. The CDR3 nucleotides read TGCAGTGCTAGTCAAGGAACTTTCGGGGAGACCCAGTACTTC.

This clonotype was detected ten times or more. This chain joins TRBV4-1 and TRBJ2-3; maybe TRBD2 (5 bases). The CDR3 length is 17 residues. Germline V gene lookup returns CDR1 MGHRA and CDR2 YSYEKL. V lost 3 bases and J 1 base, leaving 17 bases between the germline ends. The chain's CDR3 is CASSQAEVALGTDTQYF. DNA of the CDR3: TGCGCCAGCAGCCAGGCCGAAGTAGCGCTGGGCACAGATACGCAGTATTTT.

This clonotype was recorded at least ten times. As DNA, the CDR3 is TGTGCCAGCAGGGGCGGAGGCTCTGGGGCCAACGTCCTGACTTTC. Amino acid sequence: CASRGGGSGANVLTF. V usage is TRBV25-1 and J usage is TRBJ2-6; D is perhaps TRBD2 (5 bases). The CDR3 runs to 15 residues. V was cut by 6 bases and J by 0 bases, with 9 bases left in between. CDR1 and CDR2 (germline): MGHDK, SYGVNS.

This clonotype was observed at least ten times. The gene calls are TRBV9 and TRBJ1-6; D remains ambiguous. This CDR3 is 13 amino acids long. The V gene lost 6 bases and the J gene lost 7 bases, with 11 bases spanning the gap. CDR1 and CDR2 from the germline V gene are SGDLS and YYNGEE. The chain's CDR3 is CASNEGRNSPLHF. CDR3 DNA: TGTGCCAGCAACGAGGGCAGAAATTCACCCCTCCACTTT.

The DNA for the CDR3 is TGTGCCAGCAGCCCCGGGGGTACTAGCGGCTCCTACGAGCAGTACTTC. This codes for CASSPGGTSGSYEQYF. The chain couples TRBV7-2 to TRBJ2-7, with 8 bases aligning to TRBD2. Trimming took 5 bases from V and 0 from J; bases not matched to a gene: 9. The CDR3 spans 16 residues. Germline loops: CDR1 SGHTA, CDR2 FQGNSA.

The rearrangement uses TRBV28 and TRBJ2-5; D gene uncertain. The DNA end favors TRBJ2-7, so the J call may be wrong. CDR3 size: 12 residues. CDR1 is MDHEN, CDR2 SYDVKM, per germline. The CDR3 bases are TGTGCCAGTAGAGCTTTACCGTACGAGCAGTACTTC. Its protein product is CASRALPYEQYF.